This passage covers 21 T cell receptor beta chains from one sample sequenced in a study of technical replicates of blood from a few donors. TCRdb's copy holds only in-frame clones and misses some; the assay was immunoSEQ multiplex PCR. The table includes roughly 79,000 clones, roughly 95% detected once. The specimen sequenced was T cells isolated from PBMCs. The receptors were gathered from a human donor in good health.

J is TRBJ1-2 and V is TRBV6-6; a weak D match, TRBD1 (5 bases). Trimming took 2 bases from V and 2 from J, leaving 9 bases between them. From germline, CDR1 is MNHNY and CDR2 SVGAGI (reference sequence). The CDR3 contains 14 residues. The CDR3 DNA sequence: TGTGCCAGCAGTTACACCCAGGGCAACTATGGCTACACCTTC. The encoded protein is CASSYTQGNYGYTF.

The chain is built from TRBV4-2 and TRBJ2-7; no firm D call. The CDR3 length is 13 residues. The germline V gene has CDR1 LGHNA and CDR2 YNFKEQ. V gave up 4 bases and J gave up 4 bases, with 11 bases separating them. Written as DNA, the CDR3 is TGTGCCAGCAGCCTACGTGGGCTATACGAGCAGTACTTC. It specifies CASSLRGLYEQYF.

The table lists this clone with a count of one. CDR3 residues: CASSQHRDSLMNTEAFF. The CDR3 nucleotides are TGTGCCAGCAGCCAACACCGGGACAGCCTCATGAACACTGAAGCTTTCTTT. This chain joins TRBV4-2 and TRBJ1-1, with 7 positions matching TRBD1. CDR1 and CDR2 (germline): LGHNA, YNFKEQ. With V trimmed by 2 bases and J by 0 bases, 9 bases remained unmatched. This CDR3 spans 17 amino acids.

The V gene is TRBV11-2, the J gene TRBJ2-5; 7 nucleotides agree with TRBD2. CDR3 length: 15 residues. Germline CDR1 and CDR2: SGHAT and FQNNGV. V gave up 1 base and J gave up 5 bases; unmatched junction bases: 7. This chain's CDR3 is CASSLGAGELETQYF. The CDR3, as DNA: TGTGCCAGCAGCTTAGGGGCGGGAGAGCTCGAGACCCAGTACTTC. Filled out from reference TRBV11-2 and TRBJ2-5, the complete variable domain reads EAGVAQSPRYKIIEKRQSVAFWCNPISGHATLYWYQQILGQGPKLLIQFQNNGVVDDSQLPKDRFSAERLKGVDSTLKIQPAKLEDSAVYLCASSLGAGELETQYFGPGTRLLVL.

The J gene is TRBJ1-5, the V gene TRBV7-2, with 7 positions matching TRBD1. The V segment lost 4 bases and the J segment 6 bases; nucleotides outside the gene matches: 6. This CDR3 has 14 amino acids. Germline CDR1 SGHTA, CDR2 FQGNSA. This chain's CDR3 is CASSSGTEPQPQHF. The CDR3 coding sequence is TGTGCCAGCAGCTCCGGGACAGAACCTCAGCCCCAGCATTTT.

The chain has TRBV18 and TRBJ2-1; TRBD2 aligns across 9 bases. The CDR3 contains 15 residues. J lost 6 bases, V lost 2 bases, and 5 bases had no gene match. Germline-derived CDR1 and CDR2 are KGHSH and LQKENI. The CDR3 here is CASSPGGRVPNEQFF. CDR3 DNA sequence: TGTGCCAGCTCACCAGGCGGGAGGGTCCCCAATGAGCAGTTCTTC.

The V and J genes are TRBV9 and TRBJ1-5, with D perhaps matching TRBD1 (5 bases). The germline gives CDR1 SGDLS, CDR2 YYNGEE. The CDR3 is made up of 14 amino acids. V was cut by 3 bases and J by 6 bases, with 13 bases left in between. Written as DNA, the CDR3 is TGTGCCAGCAGCGAAGGGGTTCTAGGTCAGCCCCAGCATTTT. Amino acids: CASSEGVLGQPQHF. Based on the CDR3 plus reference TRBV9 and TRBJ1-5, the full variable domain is DSGVTQTPKHLITATGQRVTLRCSPRSGDLSVYWYQQSLDQGLQFLIQYYNGEERAKGNILERFSAQQFPDLHSELNLSSLELGDSALYFCASSEGVLGQPQHFGDGTRLSIL.

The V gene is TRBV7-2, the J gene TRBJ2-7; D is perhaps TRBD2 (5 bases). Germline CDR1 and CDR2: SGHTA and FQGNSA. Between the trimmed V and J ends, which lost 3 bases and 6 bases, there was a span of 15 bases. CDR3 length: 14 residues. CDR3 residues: CASSFDRAGVEQYF. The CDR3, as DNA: TGTGCCAGCAGCTTTGACCGGGCCGGGGTCGAGCAGTACTTC.

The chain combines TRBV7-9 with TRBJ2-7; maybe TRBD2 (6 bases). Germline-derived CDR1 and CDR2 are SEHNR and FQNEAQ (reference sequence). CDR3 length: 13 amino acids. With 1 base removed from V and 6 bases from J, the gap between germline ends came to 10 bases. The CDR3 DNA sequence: TGTGCCAGCAGCTTAGTTCCCGGGAGCGAGCAGTACTTC. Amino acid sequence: CASSLVPGSEQYF.

The CDR3 DNA reads TGTGCCAGCAGCTATCGACTAGCGGGAGGGGACGAGCAGTACTTC. Its translation is CASSYRLAGGDEQYF. J is TRBJ2-7 and V is TRBV7-2; TRBD2 agrees at 14 bases. Germline CDR1 SGHTA, CDR2 FQGNSA. The CDR3 has 15 amino acids. The ends lost 4 bases at V and 5 bases at J; junction bases unmatched: 4.

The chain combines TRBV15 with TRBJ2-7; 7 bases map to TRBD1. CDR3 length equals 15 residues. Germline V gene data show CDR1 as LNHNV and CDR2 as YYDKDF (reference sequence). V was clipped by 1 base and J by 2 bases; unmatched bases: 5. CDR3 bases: TGTGCCACCAGCAGAGGTGTAACAGGGGCCTACGAGCAGTACTTC. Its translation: CATSRGVTGAYEQYF.

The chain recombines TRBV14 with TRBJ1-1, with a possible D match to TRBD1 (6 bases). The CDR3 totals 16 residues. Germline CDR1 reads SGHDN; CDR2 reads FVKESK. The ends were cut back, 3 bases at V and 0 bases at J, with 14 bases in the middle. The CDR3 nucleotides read TGTGCCAGCAGCCACCCCGGGACACCATTGAACACTGAAGCTTTCTTT. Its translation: CASSHPGTPLNTEAFF.

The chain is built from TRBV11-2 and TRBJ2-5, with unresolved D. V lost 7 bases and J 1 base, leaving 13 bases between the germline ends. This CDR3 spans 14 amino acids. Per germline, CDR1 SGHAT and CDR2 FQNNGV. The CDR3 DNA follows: TGTGCCAGCATAGATCGTCCGGGCCAAGAGACCCAGTACTTC. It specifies CASIDRPGQETQYF.

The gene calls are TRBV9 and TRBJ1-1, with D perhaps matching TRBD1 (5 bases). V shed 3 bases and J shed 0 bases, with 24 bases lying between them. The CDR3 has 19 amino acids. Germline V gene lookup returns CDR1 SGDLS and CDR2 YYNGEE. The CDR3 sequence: CASSANSGTSGPLNTEAFF. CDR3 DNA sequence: TGTGCCAGCAGCGCGAATTCCGGGACTTCTGGTCCCTTGAACACTGAAGCTTTCTTT.

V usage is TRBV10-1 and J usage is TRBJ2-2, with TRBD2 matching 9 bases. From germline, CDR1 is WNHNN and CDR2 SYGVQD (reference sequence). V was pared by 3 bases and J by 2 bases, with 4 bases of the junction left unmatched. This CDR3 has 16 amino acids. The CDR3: CASSDEAGGNTGELFF. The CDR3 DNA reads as TGCGCCAGCAGTGATGAAGCGGGAGGAAACACCGGGGAGCTGTTTTTT.

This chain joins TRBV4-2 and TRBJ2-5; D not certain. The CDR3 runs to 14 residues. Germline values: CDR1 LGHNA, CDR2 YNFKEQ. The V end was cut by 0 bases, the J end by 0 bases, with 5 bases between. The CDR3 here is CASSQEGYQETQYF. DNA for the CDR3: TGTGCCAGCAGCCAAGAGGGCTACCAAGAGACCCAGTACTTC.

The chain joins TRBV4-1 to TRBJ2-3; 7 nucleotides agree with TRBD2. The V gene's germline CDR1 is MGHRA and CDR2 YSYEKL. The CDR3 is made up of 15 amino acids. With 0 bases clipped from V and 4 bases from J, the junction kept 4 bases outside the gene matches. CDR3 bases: TGCGCCAGCAGCCAAGATCTCGGGAGGCCAGATACGCAGTATTTT. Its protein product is CASSQDLGRPDTQYF.

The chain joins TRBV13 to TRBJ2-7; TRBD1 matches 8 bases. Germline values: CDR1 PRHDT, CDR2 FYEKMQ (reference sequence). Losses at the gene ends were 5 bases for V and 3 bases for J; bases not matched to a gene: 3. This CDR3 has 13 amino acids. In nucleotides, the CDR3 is TGTGCCAGCAGCACTGACAGGGGCTACGAGCAGTACTTC. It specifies CASSTDRGYEQYF.

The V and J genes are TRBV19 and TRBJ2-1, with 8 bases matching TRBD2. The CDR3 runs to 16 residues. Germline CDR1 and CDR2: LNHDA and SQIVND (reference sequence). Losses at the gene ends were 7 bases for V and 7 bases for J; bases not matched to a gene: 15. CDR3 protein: CASKGVGLAGKNEQFF. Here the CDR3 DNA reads TGTGCCAGTAAGGGGGTCGGGCTAGCGGGTAAGAATGAGCAGTTCTTC.

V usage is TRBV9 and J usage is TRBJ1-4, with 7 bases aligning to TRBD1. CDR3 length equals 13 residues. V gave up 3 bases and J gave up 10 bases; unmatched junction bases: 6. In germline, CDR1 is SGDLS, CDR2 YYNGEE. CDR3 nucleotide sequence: TGTGCCAGCAGCGGGACAGGCGACAGAAAACTGTTTTTT. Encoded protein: CASSGTGDRKLFF.

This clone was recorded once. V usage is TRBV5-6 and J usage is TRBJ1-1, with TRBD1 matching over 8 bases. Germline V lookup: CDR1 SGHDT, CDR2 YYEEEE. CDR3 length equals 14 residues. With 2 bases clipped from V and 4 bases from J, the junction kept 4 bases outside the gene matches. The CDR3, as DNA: TGTGCCAGCAGCTTTACAGGGGGAAGCACTGAAGCTTTCTTT. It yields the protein CASSFTGGSTEAFF.